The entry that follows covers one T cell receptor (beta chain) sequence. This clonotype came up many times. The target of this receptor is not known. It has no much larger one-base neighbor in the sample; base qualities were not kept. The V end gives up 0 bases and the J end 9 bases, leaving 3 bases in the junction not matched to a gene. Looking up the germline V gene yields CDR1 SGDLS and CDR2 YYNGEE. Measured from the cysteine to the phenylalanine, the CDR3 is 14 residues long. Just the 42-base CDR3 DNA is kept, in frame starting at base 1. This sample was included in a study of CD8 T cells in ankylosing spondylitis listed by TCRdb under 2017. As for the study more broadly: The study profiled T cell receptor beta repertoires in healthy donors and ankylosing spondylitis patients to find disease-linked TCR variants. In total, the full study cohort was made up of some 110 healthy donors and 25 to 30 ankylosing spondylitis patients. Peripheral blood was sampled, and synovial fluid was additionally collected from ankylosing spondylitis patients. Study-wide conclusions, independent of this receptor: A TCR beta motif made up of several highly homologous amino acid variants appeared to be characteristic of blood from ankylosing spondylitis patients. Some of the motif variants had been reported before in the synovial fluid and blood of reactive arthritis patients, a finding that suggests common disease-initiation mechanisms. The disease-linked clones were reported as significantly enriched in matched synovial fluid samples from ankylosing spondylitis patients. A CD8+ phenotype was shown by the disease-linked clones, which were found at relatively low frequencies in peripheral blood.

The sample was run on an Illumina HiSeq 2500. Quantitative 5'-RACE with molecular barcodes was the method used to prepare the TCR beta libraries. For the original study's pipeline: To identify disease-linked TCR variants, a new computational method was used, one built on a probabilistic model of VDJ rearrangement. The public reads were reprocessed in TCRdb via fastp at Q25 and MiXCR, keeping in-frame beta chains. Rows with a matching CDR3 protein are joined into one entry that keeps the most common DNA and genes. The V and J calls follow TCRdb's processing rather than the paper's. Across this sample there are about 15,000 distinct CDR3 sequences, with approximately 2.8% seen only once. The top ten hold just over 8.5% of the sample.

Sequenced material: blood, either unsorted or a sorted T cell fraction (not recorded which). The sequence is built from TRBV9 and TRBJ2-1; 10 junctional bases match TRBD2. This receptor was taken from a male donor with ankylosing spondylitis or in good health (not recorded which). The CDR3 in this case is CASSVGTSGIEQFF. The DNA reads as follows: TGTGCCAGCAGCGTAGGTACTAGCGGGATTGAGCAGTTCTTC.